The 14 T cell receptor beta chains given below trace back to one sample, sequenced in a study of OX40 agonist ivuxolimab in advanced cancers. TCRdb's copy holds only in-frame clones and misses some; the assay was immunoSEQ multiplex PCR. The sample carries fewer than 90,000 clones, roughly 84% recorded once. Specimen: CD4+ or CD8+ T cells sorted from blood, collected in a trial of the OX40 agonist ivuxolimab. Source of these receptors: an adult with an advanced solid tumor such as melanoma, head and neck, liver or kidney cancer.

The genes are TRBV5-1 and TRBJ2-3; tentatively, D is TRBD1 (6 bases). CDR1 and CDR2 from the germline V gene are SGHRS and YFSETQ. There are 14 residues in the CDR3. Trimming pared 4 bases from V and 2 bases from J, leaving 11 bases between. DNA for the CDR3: TGCGCCAGCAGCCTGGACAGACCCACAGATACGCAGTATTTT. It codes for CASSLDRPTDTQYF. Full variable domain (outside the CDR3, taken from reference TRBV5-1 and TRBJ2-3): KAGVTQTPRYLIKTRGQQVTLSCSPISGHRSVSWYQQTPGQGLQFLFEYFSETQRNKGNFPGRFSGRQFSNSRSEMNVSTLELGDSALYLCASSLDRPTDTQYFGPGTRLTVL.

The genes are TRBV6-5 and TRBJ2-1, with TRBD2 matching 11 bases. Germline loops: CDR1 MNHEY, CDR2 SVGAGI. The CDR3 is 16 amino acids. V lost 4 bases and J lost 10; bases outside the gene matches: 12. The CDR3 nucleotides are TGTGCCAGCAGTTCTTTAGCGGGGGGGCTCCCGAAGGAGCAGTTCTTC. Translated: CASSSLAGGLPKEQFF.

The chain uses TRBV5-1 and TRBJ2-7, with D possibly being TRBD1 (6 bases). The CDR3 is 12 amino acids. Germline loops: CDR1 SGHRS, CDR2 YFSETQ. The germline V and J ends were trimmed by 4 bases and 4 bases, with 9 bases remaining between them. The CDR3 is CASSTDSYEQYF. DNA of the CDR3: TGCGCCAGCAGCACGGACAGTTACGAGCAGTACTTC.

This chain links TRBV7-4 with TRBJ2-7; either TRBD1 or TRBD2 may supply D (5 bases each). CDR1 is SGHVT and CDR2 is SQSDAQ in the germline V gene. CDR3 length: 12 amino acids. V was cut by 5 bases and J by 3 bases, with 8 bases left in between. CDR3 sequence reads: CASSQGDYEQYF. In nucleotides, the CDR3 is TGTGCCAGCAGCCAGGGAGACTACGAGCAGTACTTC.

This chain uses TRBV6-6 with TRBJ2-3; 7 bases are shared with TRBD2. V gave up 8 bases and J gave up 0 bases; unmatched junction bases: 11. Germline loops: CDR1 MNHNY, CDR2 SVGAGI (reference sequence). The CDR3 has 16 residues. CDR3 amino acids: CASSGLERRSTDTQYF. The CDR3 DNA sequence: TGTGCCAGCTCCGGACTAGAAAGGCGAAGCACAGATACGCAGTATTTT.

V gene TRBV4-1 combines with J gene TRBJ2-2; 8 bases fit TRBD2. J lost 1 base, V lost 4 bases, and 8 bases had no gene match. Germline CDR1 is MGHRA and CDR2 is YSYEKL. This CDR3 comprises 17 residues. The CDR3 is CASSPRESGGNTGELFF. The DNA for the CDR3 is TGCGCCAGCAGCCCCCGTGAAAGCGGGGGGAACACCGGGGAGCTGTTTTTT.

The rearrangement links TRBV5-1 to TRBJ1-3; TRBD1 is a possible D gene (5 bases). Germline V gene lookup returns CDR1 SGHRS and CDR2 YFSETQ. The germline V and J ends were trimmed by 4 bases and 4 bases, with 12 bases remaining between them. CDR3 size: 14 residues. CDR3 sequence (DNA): TGCGCCAGCAGCCCCGGGGCCGAGGGAAACACCATATATTTT. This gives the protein CASSPGAEGNTIYF.

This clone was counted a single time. The CDR3 sequence: CASTPGSGNTIYF. In nucleotides, the CDR3 is TGTGCCAGTACCCCCGGCTCTGGAAACACCATATATTTT. The V and J genes are TRBV19 and TRBJ1-3, with unresolved D. The germline V gene encodes CDR1 LNHDA and CDR2 SQIVND (reference sequence). V lost 7 bases to trimming and J lost 0 bases, with 7 bases between them. The CDR3 contains 13 residues.

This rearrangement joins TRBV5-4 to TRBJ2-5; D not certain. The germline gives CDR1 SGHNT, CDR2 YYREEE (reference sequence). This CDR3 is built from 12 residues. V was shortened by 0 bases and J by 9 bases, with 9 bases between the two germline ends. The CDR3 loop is CASSLAGQAQYF. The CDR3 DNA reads TGTGCCAGCAGCTTGGCCGGGCAGGCCCAGTACTTC. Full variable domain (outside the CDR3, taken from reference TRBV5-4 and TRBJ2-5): ETGVTQSPTHLIKTRGQQVTLRCSSQSGHNTVSWYQQALGQGPQFIFQYYREEENGRGNFPPRFSGLQFPNYSSELNVNALELDDSALYLCASSLAGQAQYFGPGTRLLVL.

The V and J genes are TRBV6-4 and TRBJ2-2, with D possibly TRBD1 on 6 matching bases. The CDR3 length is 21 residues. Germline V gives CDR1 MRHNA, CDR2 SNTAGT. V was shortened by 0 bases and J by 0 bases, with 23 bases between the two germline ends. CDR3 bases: TGTGCCAGCAGTGACTCCAGCGAGTACTGGTCGGACAGCGCGAACACCGGGGAGCTGTTTTTT. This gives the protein CASSDSSEYWSDSANTGELFF.

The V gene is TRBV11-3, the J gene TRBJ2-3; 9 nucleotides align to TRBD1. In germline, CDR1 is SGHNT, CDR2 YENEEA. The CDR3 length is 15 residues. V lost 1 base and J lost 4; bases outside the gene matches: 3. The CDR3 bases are TGTGCCAGCAGCTTAGTGACAGGGGGTCCAGATACGCAGTATTTT. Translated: CASSLVTGGPDTQYF.

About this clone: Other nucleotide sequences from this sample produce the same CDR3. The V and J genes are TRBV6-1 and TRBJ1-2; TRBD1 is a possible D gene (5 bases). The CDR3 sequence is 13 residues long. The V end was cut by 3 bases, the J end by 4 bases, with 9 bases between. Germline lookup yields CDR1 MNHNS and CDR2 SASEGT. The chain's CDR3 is CASSEGGSYGYTF. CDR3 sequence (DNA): TGTGCCAGCAGTGAGGGGGGTAGCTATGGCTACACCTTC.

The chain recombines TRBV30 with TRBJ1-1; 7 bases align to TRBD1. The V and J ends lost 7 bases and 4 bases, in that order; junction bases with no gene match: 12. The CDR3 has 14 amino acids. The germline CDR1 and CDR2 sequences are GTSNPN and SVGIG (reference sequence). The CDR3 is CASARDSPPTEAFF. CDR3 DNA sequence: TGTGCCTCCGCTCGGGACAGTCCGCCCACTGAAGCTTTCTTT.

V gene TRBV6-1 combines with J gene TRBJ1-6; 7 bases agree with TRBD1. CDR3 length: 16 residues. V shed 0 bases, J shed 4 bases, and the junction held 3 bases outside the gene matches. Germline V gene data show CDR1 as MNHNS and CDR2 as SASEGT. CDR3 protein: CASSEAGTAYNSPLHF. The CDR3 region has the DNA TGTGCCAGCAGTGAAGCAGGGACAGCTTATAATTCACCCCTCCACTTT.